What follows are 18 T cell receptor beta chains derived from one specimen sequenced in a study of blood T cell repertoires in COVID-19. Produced via immunoSEQ multiplex PCR; TCRdb's table is partial and in-frame only. The repertoire includes about 82,000 clones, 85% to 90% of them detected once, and around 1.2% sits in the top ten. The sample comprised PBMCs or T cells enriched from blood (not recorded which). These TCRs come from a woman aged 45-65 years with acute COVID-19.

The rearrangement joins TRBV19 to TRBJ1-5; TRBD1 matches at 10 bases. V was pared by 3 bases and J by 6 bases, with 5 bases of the junction left unmatched. The CDR3 is made up of 15 amino acids. The germline CDR1 and CDR2 sequences are LNHDA and SQIVND (reference sequence). For the CDR3, the DNA is TGTGCCAGTAGTATCCGGACAGGGGGAGGTCAGCCCCAGCATTTT. Translation: CASSIRTGGGQPQHF.

This clone was picked up one time. The chain employs TRBV5-1 and TRBJ2-7; 7 bases are a match to TRBD2. The V segment lost 3 bases and the J segment 3 bases; nucleotides outside the gene matches: 9. The CDR3 totals 15 residues. Germline V gene sequence: CDR1 SGHRS, CDR2 YFSETQ. CDR3 in amino acids: CASSSGEGSLYEQYF. The CDR3 nucleotides read TGCGCCAGCAGCTCCGGGGAGGGGTCTCTCTACGAGCAGTACTTC.

This chain uses TRBV2 with TRBJ2-4, with D perhaps TRBD1 (6 bases). Trimming cost V 7 bases and J 1 base, with 17 bases left between them. This CDR3 contains 16 residues. Germline V CDR1 and CDR2: SNHLY, FYNNEI. The CDR3 reads CASKRTYRVAKNIQYF. The CDR3 region has the DNA TGTGCCAGCAAACGTACATACAGGGTGGCCAAAAACATTCAGTACTTC.

In DNA, the CDR3 is TGTGCCAGCAGTTTAGTAGGGGGCGTCCCCTCACCCCTCCACTTT. It codes for CASSLVGGVPSPLHF. This rearrangement joins TRBV27 to TRBJ1-6; 7 nucleotides agree with TRBD1. Germline V gene data show CDR1 as MNHEY and CDR2 as SMNVEV (reference sequence). The CDR3 length is 15 residues. Unmatched junction bases numbered 8, after V lost 2 bases and J lost 10 bases.

V gene TRBV5-1 combines with J gene TRBJ2-1; 11 nucleotides match TRBD2. Germline V gives CDR1 SGHRS, CDR2 YFSETQ. The length of the CDR3 is 13 residues. This CDR3 is CALSGRAYNEQFF. The CDR3, as DNA: TGCGCGCTTAGCGGGAGGGCCTACAATGAGCAGTTCTTC.

The chain recombines TRBV14 with TRBJ2-7; D perhaps matches TRBD1 (5 bases). In germline, CDR1 is SGHDN, CDR2 FVKESK. V was cut by 2 bases and J by 0 bases, with 5 bases left in between. CDR3 length equals 13 residues. CDR3 DNA: TGTGCCAGCAGCCAACAGGGCTCCTACGAGCAGTACTTC. Amino acid sequence: CASSQQGSYEQYF.

The chain couples TRBV7-2 to TRBJ2-5; 10 bases fit TRBD2. Germline V lookup: CDR1 SGHTA, CDR2 FQGNSA. The V gene end was trimmed by 2 bases and the J gene end by 5 bases; junction bases not matched to a gene: 8. This CDR3 region has 16 residues. CDR3 in DNA: TGTGCCAGCAGCTTAAATAGCGGGAGGATTAGGGAGACCCAGTACTTC. It codes for CASSLNSGRIRETQYF.

The chain carries TRBV27 and TRBJ2-7; D is perhaps TRBD2 (6 bases). V gave up 3 bases and J gave up 0 bases, with 12 bases separating them. CDR1 is MNHEY, CDR2 SMNVEV, per germline (reference sequence). The CDR3 is 15 residues long. CDR3 in amino acids: CASSFKAGGSYEQYF. In nucleotides, the CDR3 is TGTGCCAGCAGTTTTAAAGCGGGTGGCTCCTACGAGCAGTACTTC.

This chain connects TRBV4-1 to TRBJ2-3; 10 bases map to TRBD2. J gave up 6 bases and V 1 base, and 13 bases lay outside the gene matches. This CDR3 has 18 amino acids. From germline, CDR1 is MGHRA and CDR2 YSYEKL. CDR3 DNA: TGCGCCAGCAGCCAAGCCAACGGGGCTAGCGGGAGAAGTGATACGCAGTATTTT. Translation: CASSQANGASGRSDTQYF.

The rearrangement links TRBV5-6 to TRBJ2-5; D is uncertain. The V gene's germline CDR1 is SGHDT and CDR2 YYEEEE. The CDR3 covers 12 residues. V shed 4 bases and J shed 4 bases, with 8 bases lying between them. Here the CDR3 DNA reads TGTGCCAGCAGCCGCACAGTAGAGACCCAGTACTTC. Translation: CASSRTVETQYF.

The V and J genes are TRBV5-1 and TRBJ2-2; D possibly corresponds to TRBD1 (5 bases). V was clipped by 1 base and J by 7 bases, with 5 bases between them. This CDR3 contains 12 residues. Looked up from germline, CDR1 is SGHRS and CDR2 is YFSETQ. The CDR3 nucleotides are TGCGCCAGCAGCTTGCAGGGCGGGGAGCTGTTTTTT. Protein sequence: CASSLQGGELFF.

The chain combines TRBV3-1 (or the pseudogene TRBV3-2) with TRBJ1-2; D is ambiguous. The V end was cut by 6 bases, the J end by 4 bases, with 12 bases between. The CDR3 covers 13 residues. Per the germline V gene, CDR1 is LGHDT and CDR2 is YNNKEL (reference sequence). In DNA, the CDR3 is TGTGCCAGCAGTCGCCGTACAGTCTATGGCTACACCTTC. Translated: CASSRRTVYGYTF.

This chain's CDR3 is CASSQDGPGGTGELFF. CDR3 DNA sequence: TGTGCCAGCAGCCAAGATGGGCCAGGGGGCACCGGGGAGCTGTTTTTT. The chain combines TRBV3-1 (or the pseudogene TRBV3-2) with TRBJ2-2, with 7 bases identical to TRBD1. V shed 0 bases, J shed 4 bases, and the junction held 5 bases outside the gene matches. CDR1 and CDR2 (germline): LGHDT, YNNKEL (reference sequence). The CDR3 length is 16 residues.

The V gene is TRBV25-1, the J gene TRBJ2-1, with 16 bases lining up with TRBD2. This CDR3 has 15 amino acids. Germline V gives CDR1 MGHDK, CDR2 SYGVNS. V shed 6 bases and J 9 bases; nucleotides not matched to a gene: 5. The CDR3 reads CASSAGTSGRGEQFF. The DNA for the CDR3 is TGTGCCAGCAGCGCCGGGACTAGCGGGAGGGGTGAGCAGTTCTTC.

The chain uses TRBV3-1 (or the pseudogene TRBV3-2) and TRBJ1-1, with 11 bases that match TRBD1. CDR1 and CDR2 from the germline V gene are LGHDT and YNNKEL (reference sequence). There are 15 residues in the CDR3. V was pared by 3 bases and J by 4 bases, with 4 bases of the junction left unmatched. CDR3 protein: CASSHGQGAFTEAFF. The CDR3 DNA reads TGTGCCAGCAGCCATGGACAGGGGGCGTTCACTGAAGCTTTCTTT.

This CDR3 reads CASSLESGITPGEQYF. For the CDR3, the DNA is TGTGCCAGCAGCTTAGAAAGCGGGATAACTCCAGGGGAGCAGTACTTC. The chain joins TRBV7-6 to TRBJ2-7; 7 bases map to TRBD2. There are 16 residues in the CDR3. Germline V lookup: CDR1 SGHVS, CDR2 FNYEAQ. The trim removed 1 base at V and 7 bases at J, leaving 13 bases unmatched.

V usage is TRBV24-1 and J usage is TRBJ2-1; 14 nucleotides match TRBD2. V shed 7 bases and J 0 bases; nucleotides not matched to a gene: 1. This CDR3 comprises 16 residues. Germline loops: CDR1 KGHDR, CDR2 SFDVKD. CDR3 DNA: TGTGCCACCAGGGGGACTAGCGGGAGCTCCTACAATGAGCAGTTCTTC. Translation: CATRGTSGSSYNEQFF.

As to this clone: At one end the junction does not follow the germline gene, possibly because of a read error. The chain is built from TRBV7-7 and TRBJ2-2; D is possibly TRBD1 (6 bases). Looked up from germline, CDR1 is SSHAT and CDR2 is FNYEAQ (reference sequence). The CDR3 covers 16 residues. The DNA for the CDR3 is TGTGCTAGCAGCCCCAAGGCCGGGACAAACACCGGGGAGCTGTTTTTT. The encoded protein is CASSPKAGTNTGELFF.